This paragraph reports one T cell receptor beta chain. This sample is drawn from a study of blood T cell repertoires in COVID-19. Across the whole study: Sites in the United States, Italy and Spain provided acute and convalescent COVID-19 samples. Sources were T cells, B-cell-depleted T cells, or PBMCs; the material itself was cDNA or gDNA.

Original data processing: Amplifying reference gene primers gave estimates of nucleated cell counts. TCRdb's copy holds only in-frame clones and misses some; the assay was immunoSEQ multiplex PCR. D and trimming were read from the DNA, whereas the V and J calls and clone size are those reported in that table. There are around 330,000 clones in the sample; around nine tenths occur only once, and about 3.9% lies in the top ten. Germline V lookup: CDR1 SGHVS, CDR2 FQNEAQ. CDR3 length equals 16 residues. V dropped 2 bases and J dropped 4; count of bases not matched to a gene: 5. The sequencing sample was made of peripheral blood. This chain uses TRBV7-8 with TRBJ2-3; 11 positions agree with TRBD1. The clonotype comes from a woman between 50 and 59 years old with active or convalescent COVID-19. The CDR3 nucleotides read TGTGCCAGCAGCTTACCGGGACAGGGGGGCCCAGATACGCAGTATTTT. It specifies CASSLPGQGGPDTQYF.